This T cell receptor (beta chain) came from a study of control samples from healthy donors and cancer patients. Libraries were prepared by immunoSEQ multiplex PCR; TCRdb keeps only in-frame clonotypes and omits some of them. Here the sample spans approximately 210,000 clones, approximately 91% being singletons. The CDR3 is 15 amino acids. The germline gives CDR1 KGHSH, CDR2 LQKENI. After removal of 6 bases from V and 2 bases from J, the junction contained 9 bases not matched to a gene. The rearrangement links TRBV18 to TRBJ2-7; 8 nucleotides line up with TRBD2. Material: blood. This sequence originates from a man aged 30-40 years in good health. The DNA of the CDR3 is TGTGCCAGCTCCGCGAGCCGGGGGGGGACCTACGAGCAGTACTTC. Translation gives CASSASRGGTYEQYF.